Sequencing of this TCR beta chain was carried out in a study of OX40 agonist ivuxolimab in advanced cancers. Background on the whole study: The costimulatory receptor OX40 (CD134) was targeted by ivuxolimab, a fully human IgG2 agonistic monoclonal antibody. A male proportion of 70% to 90% and a mean age of approximately 58 years, ranging from roughly 23 to 79, were recorded for the dose-escalation cohort. The purpose of peripheral TCRbeta sequencing was to test whether ivuxolimab changed TCR sequence diversity and led to clonal T-cell expansion. The monotherapy dose-escalation portion (N of about 50 patients) of the phase I ivuxolimab trial is reported in the paper. Three dose-escalation patients achieved partial responses, one with hepatocellular carcinoma and two with cutaneous melanoma. Among the roughly 52 dose-escalation patients, some 19 had hepatocellular carcinoma, 15 or so melanoma, 9 renal cell carcinoma and 9 head and neck cancer. Prior anti-PD-1, anti-PD-L1 or anti-CTLA-4 therapy was permitted, and checkpoint inhibitors had been received by around 39% of dose-escalation patients. Intravenous ivuxolimab was administered to patients every 2 weeks at six dose levels: 0.01, 0.1, 0.3, 1.5, 3 and 10 mg/kg. Findings and caveats that apply to the study as a whole: After ivuxolimab, more expanded clones were found on average in CD8+ T cells than in CD4+ T cells. Low levels of normalized T-cell clonal expansion were also seen in some patients who did not respond. Antigen specificity was not determined for the clonally expanded peripheral T cells. In partial responders in the 0.1-3.0 mg/kg groups, normalized peripheral clonal expansion was found to be among the lowest, especially among CD8+ T cells. At doses of 0.1 to 3.0 mg/kg, clonal expansion of both CD4+ and CD8+ T cells in blood was seen between baseline and week 6.

Genomic DNA was extracted from sorted cells for sequencing of the TCRbeta CDR3 region. The immunoSEQ Assay was used to sequence the TCRbeta CDR3 regions. TCRdb mirrors the immuneACCESS table, restricted to in-frame sequences. Some clones are absent from its copies; in checked studies, under half trace to an unresolved V gene, and the reason for the others is unknown. Within this sample are about 50,000 clones, with approximately 85% of them counted one time only. The ten most abundant clones make up 1.2% of the sample. A word on this clone: Its specific antigen is unknown. Base-call qualities are not available, and no considerably larger clone is one nucleotide away.

The trial excluded patients who had a history of autoimmune disease or who were on systemic immunosuppression. Peripheral blood for TCR sequencing was collected from all dose cohorts at baseline, on cycle 4 day 1, and on cycle 7 day 1. The samples were drawn from a first-in-human, open-label, multicenter phase I dose-escalation trial of ivuxolimab. Adults with locally advanced or metastatic melanoma, renal cell carcinoma, hepatocellular carcinoma or head and neck squamous cell carcinoma were enrolled in the trial. Before TCR sequencing, CD4+ and CD8+ T cells were separately sorted from peripheral blood. The clonotype comes from an adult with an advanced solid tumor such as melanoma, head and neck, liver or kidney cancer. The material was CD4+ or CD8+ T cells sorted from blood, obtained in a trial of the OX40 agonist ivuxolimab.

The CDR3 reads CASRQYPGQPSTDTQYF. The bases are TGCGCCAGCAGGCAATACCCAGGACAGCCTAGCACAGATACGCAGTATTTT. The rearrangement combines TRBV5-1 with TRBJ2-3; the best D guess is TRBD1, with 6 bases matching. From the germline V gene, CDR1 is SGHRS and CDR2 is YFSETQ. The V and J ends are trimmed by 5 bases and 0 bases, leaving 19 bases between them. Inclusive of the bounding cysteine and phenylalanine, the CDR3 is 17 residues long. The DNA shown is the 51-base CDR3, in frame from base 1. Joined to the reference TRBV5-1 and TRBJ2-3 proteins, this CDR3 gives the full variable domain: KAGVTQTPRYLIKTRGQQVTLSCSPISGHRSVSWYQQTPGQGLQFLFEYFSETQRNKGNFPGRFSGRQFSNSRSEMNVSTLELGDSALYLCASRQYPGQPSTDTQYFGPGTRLTVL.